The 26 T cell receptor beta chains below were found in one sample sequenced in a study of T cell repertoires in cytomegalovirus infection. TCRdb recomputed calls from the reads with MiXCR, one row per CDR3 protein. The sample has about 490,000 distinct CDR3 sequences, more than 20% seen once. Source material: PBMCs. The receptors were sampled from a human donor in good health (CMV status not recorded). Some clones in this sample may be carry-over from other donors' samples.

The J gene is TRBJ1-2, the V gene TRBV20-1; 7 bases line up with TRBD1. J gave up 4 bases and V 3 bases, and 5 bases lay outside the gene matches. This CDR3 spans 13 amino acids. In germline, CDR1 is DFQATT, CDR2 SNEGSKA (reference sequence). CDR3 sequence (DNA): TGCAGTGCTAGCCAGGGACAGATCTATGGCTACACCTTC. It codes for CSASQGQIYGYTF.

The chain combines TRBV12-3 or TRBV12-4 with TRBJ2-7; unclear D gene. V was shortened by 6 bases and J by 3 bases, with 9 bases between the two germline ends. The CDR3 is 12 residues long. The CDR3, as DNA: TGTGCCAGCAGCCCGAATTTCTACGAGCAGTACTTC. Its translation is CASSPNFYEQYF.

V gene TRBV7-9 combines with J gene TRBJ2-1; D uncertain. CDR1 SEHNR and CDR2 FQNEAQ come from the germline V gene (reference sequence). Between the trimmed V and J ends, which lost 5 bases and 6 bases, there was a span of 8 bases. There are 12 residues in the CDR3. This chain's CDR3 is CASSPIANEQFF. For the CDR3, the DNA is TGTGCCAGCAGCCCCATAGCCAATGAGCAGTTCTTC.

This clonotype was recorded a few times. J is TRBJ2-3 and V is TRBV12-3 or TRBV12-4; TRBD2 matches 9 bases. The CDR3 is 16 residues long. Trimming at V came to 6 bases and at J to 0 bases, leaving 7 bases not matched to a gene. CDR3 in DNA: TGTGCCAGCAGGAAAAGACTAGCGGTTAGCACAGATACGCAGTATTTT. This codes for CASRKRLAVSTDTQYF.

This chain joins TRBV7-2 and TRBJ2-1, with a possible D match to TRBD2 (5 bases). CDR3 length equals 14 residues. Trimming shortened V by 4 bases and J by 8 bases, and 15 bases separated the two germline ends. CDR1 is SGHTA and CDR2 is FQGNSA in the germline V gene. The DNA of the CDR3 is TGTGCCAGCAGCTCATCTGGGCCGAGGGATGAGCAGTTCTTC. The encoded protein is CASSSSGPRDEQFF.

This chain connects TRBV11-3 to TRBJ2-3, with D perhaps TRBD2 (6 bases). V gave up 10 bases and J gave up 5 bases, with 22 bases separating them. Germline values: CDR1 SGHNT, CDR2 YENEEA. There are 15 residues in the CDR3. This chain's CDR3 is CAISAGLGTKDTQYF. In DNA, the CDR3 is TGTGCCATCTCGGCGGGGTTGGGTACCAAAGATACGCAGTATTTT.

This clonotype was observed a handful of times. V gene TRBV20-1 combines with J gene TRBJ2-1, with TRBD2 identical over 9 bases. Trimming took 0 bases from V and 0 from J; bases not matched to a gene: 12. This CDR3 is built from 19 residues. Germline CDR1 is DFQATT and CDR2 is SNEGSKA (reference sequence). CDR3 protein: CSARDPGGSGSISYNEQFF. The CDR3 DNA follows: TGCAGTGCTAGAGACCCCGGGGGTAGCGGGAGTATCTCCTACAATGAGCAGTTCTTC.

This clonotype was detected only a few times. V usage is TRBV11-2 and J usage is TRBJ2-4; D perhaps matches TRBD2 (6 bases). The CDR3 has 16 amino acids. The germline V gene encodes CDR1 SGHAT and CDR2 FQNNGV. Trimming cost V 5 bases and J 3 bases, with 17 bases left between them. CDR3 in amino acids: CASSRGPSGSKNIQYF. CDR3 bases: TGTGCCAGCAGCAGGGGTCCCTCCGGGAGCAAAAACATTCAGTACTTC.

The CDR3, as DNA: TGTGCCAGCGACCGGGACAGGGGGGCCACTGAAGCTTTCTTT. Translated, it gives CASDRDRGATEAFF. The J gene is TRBJ1-1, the V gene TRBV18; 11 nucleotides align to TRBD1. V lost 8 bases and J lost 4; bases outside the gene matches: 6. The CDR3 loop spans 14 amino acids. Germline CDR1 is KGHSH and CDR2 is LQKENI.

This sequence joins TRBV15 and TRBJ1-2, with D unresolved. The V end was cut by 2 bases, the J end by 3 bases, with 10 bases between. The length of the CDR3 is 14 residues. Looked up from germline, CDR1 is LNHNV and CDR2 is YYDKDF (reference sequence). The CDR3 nucleotides are TGTGCCACCAGCAGATCAGGACGGGACTATGGCTACACCTTC. Translating gives CATSRSGRDYGYTF.

This clonotype was detected ten times or more. The chain is built from TRBV7-8 and TRBJ2-5; D is possibly TRBD1 (5 bases). The CDR3 consists of 15 residues. V was trimmed by 5 bases and J by 4 bases, leaving 17 bases between them. Per germline, CDR1 SGHVS and CDR2 FQNEAQ. CDR3 loop: CASSGIRQGRETQYF. CDR3 sequence (DNA): TGTGCCAGCAGCGGTATTCGGCAGGGTAGAGAGACCCAGTACTTC.

The chain links TRBV7-9 to TRBJ1-2, with TRBD1 identical over 9 bases. Per the germline V gene, CDR1 is SEHNR and CDR2 is FQNEAQ (reference sequence). The CDR3 is 15 residues long. Unmatched junction bases numbered 7, after V lost 4 bases and J lost 4 bases. Written as DNA, the CDR3 is TGTGCCAGCAGCTCCGCGACAGGGGGTGGCTATGGCTACACCTTC. Translated, it gives CASSSATGGGYGYTF.

The chain has TRBV29-1 and TRBJ2-5; a possible D gene is TRBD1 (5 bases). The CDR3 sequence is 15 residues long. The ends were cut back, 0 bases at V and 5 bases at J, with 16 bases in the middle. Germline lookup yields CDR1 SQVTM and CDR2 ANQGSEA. This CDR3 is CSVEDRPGLGETQYF. Written as DNA, the CDR3 is TGCAGCGTTGAAGATCGGCCAGGGCTGGGGGAGACCCAGTACTTC.

The chain joins TRBV2 to TRBJ2-7; 11 bases match TRBD2. The length of the CDR3 is 17 residues. Losses at the gene ends were 4 bases for V and 5 bases for J; bases not matched to a gene: 13. Germline-derived CDR1 and CDR2 are SNHLY and FYNNEI. The CDR3 loop reads CASSGFPGLADLHEQYV. The CDR3 DNA reads TGTGCCAGCAGTGGGTTTCCGGGACTAGCGGACCTGCACGAGCAGTACGTC.

Only a few counts were recorded for this clonotype. The chain couples TRBV19 to TRBJ1-2; D unresolved. The CDR3 consists of 13 residues. Trimming cost V 5 bases and J 8 bases, with 15 bases left between them. CDR1 is LNHDA and CDR2 is SQIVND in the germline V gene (reference sequence). CDR3 sequence reads: CASSHEPHQGYTF. CDR3 sequence (DNA): TGTGCCAGTAGTCACGAGCCGCATCAAGGCTACACCTTC. Using reference TRBV19 and TRBJ1-2 for the parts outside the CDR3, the full variable domain is DGGITQSPKYLFRKEGQNVTLSCEQNLNHDAMYWYRQDPGQGLRLIYYSQIVNDFQKGDIAEGYSVSREKKESFPLTVTSAQKNPTAFYLCASSHEPHQGYTFGSGTRLTVV.

J is TRBJ2-7 and V is TRBV20-1, with TRBD1 as a possible D gene (6 bases). This CDR3 has 11 amino acids. Germline CDR1 and CDR2: DFQATT and SNEGSKA (reference sequence). V dropped 8 bases and J dropped 3 bases, with 11 bases sitting between them. CDR3 bases: TGCAGTTGCACAGGGAACTACGAGCAGTACTTC. It codes for CSCTGNYEQYF.

This clonotype was detected many times. The chain uses TRBV7-3 and TRBJ2-5; D uncertain. The CDR3 extends over 13 amino acids. The germline CDR1 and CDR2 sequences are SGHTA and FQGTGA. Deletions cut 5 bases from V and 5 bases from J, with 12 bases between. This chain's CDR3 is CASSPRVRETQYF. In nucleotides, the CDR3 is TGTGCCAGCAGCCCCCGAGTTAGGGAGACCCAGTACTTC.

The CDR3 DNA reads as TGCAGCGTTGCACGGGGGGCGCCTGGAAACACCATATATTTT. Translating gives CSVARGAPGNTIYF. The V gene is TRBV29-1, the J gene TRBJ1-3; tentative D call: TRBD1 (6 bases). This CDR3 spans 14 amino acids. V was clipped by 4 bases and J by 2 bases, with 12 bases between them. Germline CDR1 reads SQVTM; CDR2 reads ANQGSEA.

This clonotype turned up a few times. This sequence joins TRBV12-3 or TRBV12-4 and TRBJ2-7, with a weak D call TRBD1 (6 bases). With 6 bases removed from V and 12 bases from J, the gap between germline ends came to 12 bases. The CDR3 extends over 10 amino acids. The CDR3 reads CASSDLQGYV. CDR3 nucleotides: TGTGCCAGCAGCGACTTACAGGGGTACGTC.

V gene TRBV30 combines with J gene TRBJ2-5; D is unresolved. Germline V gene lookup returns CDR1 GTSNPN and CDR2 SVGIG (reference sequence). V lost 5 bases to trimming and J lost 1 base, with 11 bases between them. This CDR3 spans 13 amino acids. As DNA, the CDR3 is TGTGCCTGGTATAGGCCGGCCCAAGAGACCCAGTACTTC. Translation: CAWYRPAQETQYF.

The chain joins TRBV7-9 to TRBJ1-1, with a weak D call TRBD1 (5 bases). The V gene lost 6 bases and the J gene lost 4 bases, with 24 bases spanning the gap. CDR1 is SEHNR and CDR2 is FQNEAQ in the germline V gene (reference sequence). This CDR3 comprises 17 residues. The CDR3 DNA is TGTGCCAGCAGTTCGACACCCAGATCGACTGGGGGCACTGAAGCTTTCTTT. Translated, it gives CASSSTPRSTGGTEAFF.

This chain uses TRBV5-5 with TRBJ2-5; TRBD2 might be the D (5 bases). The V gene's germline CDR1 is SGHKS and CDR2 YYEKEE (reference sequence). The V end lost 0 bases, the J end lost 4 bases, and 16 bases lay between the germline ends. The CDR3 contains 16 residues. The CDR3 DNA is TGTGCCAGCAGCTTGGAGGGAGCGCCGATAGGAGAGACCCAGTACTTC. Amino acid sequence: CASSLEGAPIGETQYF.

The J gene is TRBJ1-1, the V gene TRBV27, with a tentative D call TRBD1 (5 bases). Germline V CDR1 and CDR2: MNHEY, SMNVEV (reference sequence). The V gene lost 3 bases and the J gene lost 7 bases, with 18 bases spanning the gap. This CDR3 has 15 amino acids. The CDR3: CASSLSGMGTIEAFF. The CDR3 coding sequence is TGTGCCAGCAGTTTGTCAGGGATGGGAACAATTGAAGCTTTCTTT.

The chain couples TRBV29-1 to TRBJ2-2; D is perhaps TRBD1 (5 bases). From germline, CDR1 is SQVTM and CDR2 ANQGSEA. The V gene lost 7 bases and the J gene lost 0 bases, with 9 bases spanning the gap. The CDR3 runs to 13 residues. The CDR3, as DNA: TGCAGCGCGACAGTGACGAACACCGGGGAGCTGTTTTTT. Translated: CSATVTNTGELFF.

The rearrangement uses TRBV6-5 and TRBJ2-3, with D possibly TRBD2 on 6 matching bases. Trimming stripped 2 bases from V and 3 bases from J, with 12 bases between. CDR3 size: 15 residues. Germline V lookup: CDR1 MNHEY, CDR2 SVGAGI. The CDR3 here is CASSYQEGATDTQYF. The CDR3 DNA is TGTGCCAGCAGTTACCAGGAGGGAGCAACAGATACGCAGTATTTT.

This clonotype was seen more than once but under ten times. In DNA, the CDR3 is TGTGCCAGCAAAAGGTACATGAACACTGAAGCTTTCTTT. As protein: CASKRYMNTEAFF. The chain uses TRBV27 and TRBJ1-1; no clear D. V was clipped by 7 bases and J by 0 bases, with 9 bases between them. Germline V gene data show CDR1 as MNHEY and CDR2 as SMNVEV (reference sequence). CDR3 length: 13 residues.